This TCR beta chain came from a study of blood T cell repertoires in COVID-19. At the level of the study: The analysed material was cDNA or gDNA that came from T cells, B-cell-depleted T cells, or PBMCs.

The V gene's germline CDR1 is MDHEN and CDR2 SYDVKM. This CDR3 region has 15 residues. Trimming removed 10 bases from V and 3 bases from J, with 22 bases in between. Patients from Seattle were sampled longitudinally, starting during active infection. Assay: immunoSEQ multiplex PCR; the TCRdb copy retains only in-frame clones and omits some. This table has roughly 170,000 clones, about 86% appearing once. The clonotype comes from a woman in her sixties or seventies with COVID-19, enrolled during active disease. Sequencing was carried out using peripheral blood. This chain connects TRBV28 to TRBJ2-7, with a weak D call TRBD2 (6 bases). For the CDR3, the DNA is TGTGCCACCCATGGGAGCGGACTACCATTCTACGAGCAGTACTTC. Its protein product is CATHGSGLPFYEQYF.